This TCR beta chain appears in the sequencing data of a study of blood T cell repertoires in COVID-19. The wider study: COVID-19 samples from acute and convalescent phases originated in the United States, Italy and Spain. Sample material is recorded as cDNA or gDNA derived from T cells, B-cell-depleted T cells, or PBMCs.

Germline CDR1 SGHRS, CDR2 YFSETQ. This CDR3 has 13 residues. V was cut by 6 bases and J by 7 bases, with 15 bases left in between. TCRdb's table, derived via immunoSEQ multiplex PCR, lists solely in-frame clones and lacks some. Here the sample spans roughly 150,000 clones, roughly 74% being singletons. Sequenced input: peripheral blood. The clonotype was recovered from a woman older than 75 with acute or convalescent COVID-19. The chain employs TRBV5-1 and TRBJ2-3, with D possibly matching TRBD1 (5 bases). CDR3 residues: CASKDTQGYTQYF. DNA of the CDR3: TGCGCCAGCAAGGACACCCAAGGCTATACGCAGTATTTT.